This T cell receptor beta chain is drawn from a study of T cells in Graves' hyperthyroidism and ophthalmopathy. Amplification of TCR beta CDR3 regions used RNA as the template. Primed by the HTBI set, a first-round RT-PCR was run on the TCR CDR3. TCRdb passed the multiplex PCR reads through MiXCR, listing each CDR3 protein once. The sample has roughly 250,000 distinct CDR3 sequences; 20% to 25% are singletons. V lost 0 bases and J lost 5; bases outside the gene matches: 10. CDR1 is MNHNS, CDR2 SASEGT, per germline. The CDR3 contains 18 residues. This clonotype was detected a few times. This TCR was recovered from a man younger than 45 with Graves' ophthalmopathy. Specimen: blood. The chain recombines TRBV6-1 with TRBJ2-5; 12 bases align to TRBD2. The CDR3 DNA reads as TGTGCCAGCAGTGAAGCAGGGTACCTAGCGGGAGGGCCGGAGACCCAGTACTTC. Translating gives CASSEAGYLAGGPETQYF.